What follows is one T cell receptor (beta chain) and its context. This sample is drawn from a study of blood T cell repertoires in COVID-19. Background on the study: Sources were T cells, B-cell-depleted T cells, or PBMCs; the material itself was cDNA or gDNA.

In the study's own analysis: Reference gene primer amplification gave estimated nucleated cell counts. Repertoires were generated with immunoSEQ multiplex PCR, while TCRdb's copy carries only in-frame clones and drops some. V, J and clone size reflect that table, while D and trimming were determined from the DNA. The sample consists of around 250,000 clones, approximately 89% of them appearing once. Germline V gene data show CDR1 as LGHNA and CDR2 as YNFKEQ. The CDR3 spans 16 residues. Trimming at V came to 3 bases and at J to 7 bases, leaving 10 bases not matched to a gene. The chain employs TRBV4-2 and TRBJ1-4; 8 bases align to TRBD1. Sequencing used PBMCs or T cells enriched from blood (not recorded which). This TCR came from a woman aged 40 to 50 who had been exposed to COVID-19. CDR3 DNA sequence: TGTGCCAGCAGCCAGCGCACAACAGGGGGTGTTGAAAAACTGTTTTTT. Protein: CASSQRTTGGVEKLFF.